What follows are 17 T cell receptor beta chains derived from one specimen sequenced in a study of identical twins. TCRdb reprocessed the 5' RACE reads with MiXCR, giving one entry per CDR3 protein. The sample has more than 1.5 million distinct CDR3 sequences, less than 35% seen once. Sequenced sample: cord blood. These receptors were taken from a newborn girl in good health.

The chain links TRBV12-3 or TRBV12-4 to TRBJ1-2; 7 bases line up with TRBD1. CDR3 length equals 14 residues. J was trimmed by 8 bases and V by 7 bases; bases with no gene match: 13. For the CDR3, the DNA is TGTGCCAGCAACCCAACAGGGGCGCATCGCGGCTACACCTTC. Its protein is CASNPTGAHRGYTF.

This clonotype appeared a few times. This sequence joins TRBV19 and TRBJ2-6; 11 nucleotides line up with TRBD1. V trimming: 1 base; J trimming: 2 bases; junction bases outside the gene matches: 7. Germline V CDR1 and CDR2: LNHDA, SQIVND (reference sequence). The CDR3 runs 19 residues. The CDR3 region is CASSIGGQGAITGANVLTF. The CDR3 DNA sequence: TGTGCCAGTAGTATAGGTGGACAGGGGGCGATCACTGGGGCCAACGTCCTGACTTTC.

In this sample, this clonotype turned up a few times. The V and J genes are TRBV10-1 and TRBJ2-3; D might be TRBD2 (5 bases). Germline assignment: CDR1 WNHNN and CDR2 SYGVQD (reference sequence). The germline V and J ends were trimmed by 10 bases and 6 bases, with 14 bases remaining between them. This CDR3 region has 12 residues. The CDR3 DNA is TGCGCCACCTCGACTTGGAGGGATACGCAGTATTTT. Translation gives CATSTWRDTQYF.

The sample holds a few counts of this clonotype. CDR3 protein: CASSSTGTLGNQPQHF. The CDR3 coding sequence is TGTGCCAGCAGTTCAACCGGAACGTTGGGAAATCAGCCCCAGCATTTT. V gene TRBV27 combines with J gene TRBJ1-5; D not resolved. V was clipped by 4 bases and J by 4 bases, with 17 bases between them. The germline CDR1 and CDR2 sequences are MNHEY and SMNVEV (reference sequence). The CDR3 runs 16 residues.

The chain recombines TRBV30 with TRBJ2-7; 7 bases are a match to TRBD1. Looked up from germline, CDR1 is GTSNPN and CDR2 is SVGIG (reference sequence). The CDR3 has 12 residues. Trimming took 3 bases from V and 5 from J; bases not matched to a gene: 4. The CDR3 DNA reads TGTGCCTGGAGGCAGGGGGTGAACGAGCAGTACTTC. Translated: CAWRQGVNEQYF.

This clonotype has just a few counts. This chain links TRBV25-1 with TRBJ2-5; 8 bases line up with TRBD2. CDR3 length: 15 amino acids. J was trimmed by 2 bases and V by 4 bases; bases with no gene match: 6. CDR1 is MGHDK and CDR2 is SYGVNS in the germline V gene. CDR3 protein: CASSGSGTRQETQYF. The CDR3 nucleotides are TGTGCCAGCAGTGGGAGTGGGACTAGACAAGAGACCCAGTACTTC.

As regards this clonotype: A read error may account for a junction end that differs from germline. The rearrangement uses TRBV7-9 and TRBJ1-2, with 7 bases matching TRBD1. The CDR3 has 16 amino acids. Germline lookup yields CDR1 SEHNR and CDR2 FQNEAQ (reference sequence). CDR3 coding DNA: TGTGCCAGCAGCGTAGCCGGACAGGCCTTCCTCTATGGCAACACCTTC. It translates to CASSVAGQAFLYGNTF.

The V call is TRBV5-1, the J call TRBJ2-3; D is possibly TRBD2 (6 bases). CDR3 size: 15 residues. The ends were cut back, 1 base at V and 2 bases at J, with 11 bases in the middle. Germline CDR1 reads SGHRS; CDR2 reads YFSETQ. The CDR3 DNA follows: TGCGCCAGCAGCTTGCGGACTACCGCCACAGATACGCAGTATTTT. This translates into CASSLRTTATDTQYF.

This clonotype was found many times. V gene TRBV6-5 combines with J gene TRBJ1-5; 8 nucleotides line up with TRBD1. Germline values: CDR1 MNHEY, CDR2 SVGAGI. Trimming cost V 5 bases and J 2 bases; bases outside gene matches: 2. CDR3 size: 14 residues. The CDR3 coding sequence is TGTGCCAGCAGTGCGGACAGGGGCAATCAGCCCCAGCATTTT. Encoded protein: CASSADRGNQPQHF.

The rearrangement joins TRBV10-3 to TRBJ1-1; possibly TRBD1 for D (5 bases). Looked up from germline, CDR1 is ENHRY and CDR2 is SYGVKD. V shed 7 bases and J shed 0 bases, with 9 bases lying between them. There are 13 residues in the CDR3. The CDR3, as DNA: TGTGCCATCATGGGGGGAGTGAACACTGAAGCTTTCTTT. Translating it yields CAIMGGVNTEAFF.

This clonotype showed up just a few times. The J gene is TRBJ1-1, the V gene TRBV29-1; no clear D. The germline CDR1 and CDR2 sequences are SQVTM and ANQGSEA. This CDR3 has 13 residues. Between the trimmed V and J ends, which lost 1 base and 4 bases, there was a span of 10 bases. For the CDR3, the DNA is TGCAGCGTTGAAGGCCAGGAGAGCACTGAAGCTTTCTTT. The encoded protein is CSVEGQESTEAFF.

This clonotype came up a few times. V and J are TRBV10-3 and TRBJ2-2; D is perhaps TRBD2 (5 bases). The CDR3 has 15 residues. Germline-derived CDR1 and CDR2 are ENHRY and SYGVKD. V was clipped by 0 bases and J by 4 bases, with 9 bases between them. The CDR3 DNA reads as TGTGCCATCAGTGAGTCCGGACTGGGCACCGGGGAGCTGTTTTTT. Translation gives CAISESGLGTGELFF.

This chain uses TRBV20-1 with TRBJ2-3; D call uncertain. Germline V gene sequence: CDR1 DFQATT, CDR2 SNEGSKA (reference sequence). V was cut by 3 bases and J by 2 bases, with 9 bases left in between. The CDR3 runs to 13 residues. CDR3 loop: CSARDRYTDTQYF. In DNA, the CDR3 is TGCAGTGCTAGGGATCGTTACACAGATACGCAGTATTTT.

This rearrangement joins TRBV5-1 to TRBJ2-7, with 9 nucleotides matching TRBD1. The J segment lost 2 bases and the V segment lost 4 bases, leaving 13 bases of the junction unmatched. There are 17 residues in the CDR3. Germline V gene sequence: CDR1 SGHRS, CDR2 YFSETQ. CDR3 DNA: TGCGCCAGCAGCCCGTCAGGGACAGGGATTTCTACCTACGAGCAGTACTTC. Translating it yields CASSPSGTGISTYEQYF.

V is TRBV14 and J is TRBJ1-2; D remains unclear. CDR3 length: 14 residues. The ends were cut back, 4 bases at V and 8 bases at J, with 17 bases in the middle. Germline lookup yields CDR1 SGHDN and CDR2 FVKESK. CDR3 region: CASSPRLTSGGYTF. The CDR3 coding sequence is TGTGCCAGCAGCCCCCGTCTGACCTCGGGCGGCTACACCTTC.

The table lists this clonotype with many counts. The chain recombines TRBV10-3 with TRBJ1-2; D is ambiguous. V lost 0 bases and J 1 base, leaving 9 bases between the germline ends. This CDR3 spans 15 amino acids. Germline CDR1 reads ENHRY; CDR2 reads SYGVKD. The CDR3 region is CAISESKGINYGYTF. The CDR3 bases are TGTGCCATCAGTGAGTCGAAAGGGATTAACTATGGCTACACCTTC.

The CDR3 spells CASRSLASSYNEQFF. CDR3 sequence (DNA): TGCGCCAGCAGATCACTAGCGAGCTCCTACAATGAGCAGTTCTTC. This rearrangement joins TRBV5-1 to TRBJ2-1; 7 bases match TRBD2. V was pared by 5 bases and J by 0 bases, with 5 bases of the junction left unmatched. Per the germline V gene, CDR1 is SGHRS and CDR2 is YFSETQ. CDR3 length: 15 amino acids.